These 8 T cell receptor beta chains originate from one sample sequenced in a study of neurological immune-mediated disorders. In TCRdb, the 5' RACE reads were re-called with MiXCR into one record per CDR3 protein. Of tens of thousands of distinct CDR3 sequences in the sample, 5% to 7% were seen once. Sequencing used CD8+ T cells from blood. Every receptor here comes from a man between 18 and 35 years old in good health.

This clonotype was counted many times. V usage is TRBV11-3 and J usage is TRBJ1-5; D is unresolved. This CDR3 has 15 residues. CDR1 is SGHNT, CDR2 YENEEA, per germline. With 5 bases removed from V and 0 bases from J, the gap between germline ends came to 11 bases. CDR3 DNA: TGTGCCAGCAGCCGAAAGGAGTATAGCAATCAGCCCCAGCATTTT. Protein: CASSRKEYSNQPQHF.

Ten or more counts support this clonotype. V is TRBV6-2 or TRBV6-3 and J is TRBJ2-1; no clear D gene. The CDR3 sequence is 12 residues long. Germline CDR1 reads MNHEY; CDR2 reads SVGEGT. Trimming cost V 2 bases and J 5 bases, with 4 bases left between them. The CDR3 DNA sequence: TGTGCCAGCAGTTACCCAGACAATGAGCAGTTCTTC. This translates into CASSYPDNEQFF.

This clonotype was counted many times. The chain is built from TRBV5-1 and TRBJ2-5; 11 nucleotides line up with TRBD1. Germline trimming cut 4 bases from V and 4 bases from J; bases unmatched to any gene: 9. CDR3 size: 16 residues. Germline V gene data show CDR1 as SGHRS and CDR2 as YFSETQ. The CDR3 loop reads CASSTWGQGERETQYF. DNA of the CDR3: TGCGCCAGCAGCACATGGGGACAGGGGGAGAGAGAGACCCAGTACTTC.

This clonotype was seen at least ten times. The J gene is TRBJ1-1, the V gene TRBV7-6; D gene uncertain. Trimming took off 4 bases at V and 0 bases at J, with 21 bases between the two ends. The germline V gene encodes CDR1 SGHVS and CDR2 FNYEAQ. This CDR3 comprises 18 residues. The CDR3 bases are TGTGCCAGCAGCTCGACCCATGAAACGTATAGTATGAACACTGAAGCTTTCTTT. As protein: CASSSTHETYSMNTEAFF.

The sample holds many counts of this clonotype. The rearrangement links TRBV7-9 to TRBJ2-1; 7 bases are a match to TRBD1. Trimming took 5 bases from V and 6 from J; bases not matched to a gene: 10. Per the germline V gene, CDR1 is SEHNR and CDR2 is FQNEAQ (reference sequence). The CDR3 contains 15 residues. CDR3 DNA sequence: TGTGCCAGCAGCGGCGAGAGGGGGCAAGGCAATGAGCAGTTCTTC. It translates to CASSGERGQGNEQFF.

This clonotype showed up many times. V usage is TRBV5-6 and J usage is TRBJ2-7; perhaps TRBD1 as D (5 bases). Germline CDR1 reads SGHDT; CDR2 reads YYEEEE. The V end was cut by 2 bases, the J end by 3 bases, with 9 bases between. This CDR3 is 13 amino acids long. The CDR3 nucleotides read TGTGCCAGCAGCTTTCGACAGAACTACGAGCAGTACTTC. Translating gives CASSFRQNYEQYF.

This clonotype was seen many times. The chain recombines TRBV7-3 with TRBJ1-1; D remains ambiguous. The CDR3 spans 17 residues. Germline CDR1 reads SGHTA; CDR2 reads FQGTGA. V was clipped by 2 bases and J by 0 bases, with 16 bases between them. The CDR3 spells CASSLSGFGLMNTEAFF. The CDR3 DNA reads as TGTGCCAGCAGCTTATCCGGATTTGGATTGATGAACACTGAAGCTTTCTTT.

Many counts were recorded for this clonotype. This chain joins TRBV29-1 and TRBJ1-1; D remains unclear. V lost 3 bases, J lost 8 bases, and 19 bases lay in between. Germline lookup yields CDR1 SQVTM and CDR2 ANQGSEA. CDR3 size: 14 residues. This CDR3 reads CSVDGEIGYNEAFF. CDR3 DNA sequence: TGCAGCGTTGATGGCGAAATAGGTTATAACGAAGCTTTCTTT.